Listed here are 29 T cell receptor beta chains from one sample, sequenced in a study of T cell responses to AZD1222 COVID-19 vaccine. Measured with immunoSEQ multiplex PCR; TCRdb has only the in-frame clones, and not every one. The repertoire holds over 95,000 clones, with 85% to 90% as singletons. This specimen was peripheral blood, taken on day 0 of AZD1222 vaccination. Receptors were obtained from an adult in good health.

The genes are TRBV20-1 and TRBJ1-4; tentatively, D is TRBD1 (5 bases). Germline lookup yields CDR1 DFQATT and CDR2 SNEGSKA (reference sequence). The CDR3 covers 10 residues. Trimming removed 6 bases from V and 8 bases from J, with 7 bases in between. The CDR3, as DNA: TGCAGTGCGCAGGGAGAAAAACTGTTTTTT. Translated, it gives CSAQGEKLFF.

The chain employs TRBV30 and TRBJ2-3, with TRBD2 identical over 7 bases. This CDR3 has 15 residues. V lost 2 bases to trimming and J lost 2 bases; unmatched junction nucleotides: 7. Germline V gene lookup returns CDR1 GTSNPN and CDR2 SVGIG (reference sequence). CDR3 amino acids: CAWSWKRGDTDTQYF. Here the CDR3 DNA reads TGTGCCTGGAGTTGGAAGCGGGGAGACACAGATACGCAGTATTTT. Complete variable domain (other parts from reference TRBV30 and TRBJ2-3): SQTIHQWPATLVQPVGSPLSLECTVEGTSNPNLYWYRQAAGRGLQLLFYSVGIGQISSEVPQNLSASRPQDRQFILSSKKLLLSDSGFYLCAWSWKRGDTDTQYFGPGTRLTVL.

DNA for the CDR3: TGTGCCAGCAGCTTGCAGGGGCAGGGAAACACCATATATTTT. Translated, it gives CASSLQGQGNTIYF. The chain is built from TRBV5-6 and TRBJ1-3, with a possible D match to TRBD1 (6 bases). The CDR3 is 14 residues long. Trimming pared 1 base from V and 4 bases from J, leaving 9 bases between. Looked up from germline, CDR1 is SGHDT and CDR2 is YYEEEE. The whole variable domain, filled in from reference TRBV5-6 and TRBJ1-3, reads DAGVTQSPTHLIKTRGQQVTLRCSPKSGHDTVSWYQQALGQGPQFIFQYYEEEERQRGNFPDRFSGHQFPNYSSELNVNALLLGDSALYLCASSLQGQGNTIYFGEGSWLTVV.

This clone was detected only once. This chain uses TRBV5-8 with TRBJ1-2; no clear D gene. V lost 4 bases and J 6 bases, leaving 13 bases between the germline ends. This CDR3 contains 13 residues. Germline CDR1 reads SGHTS; CDR2 reads YDEGEE. The chain's CDR3 is CASSPDSIHGYTF. CDR3 nucleotide sequence: TGTGCCAGCAGCCCGGACTCGATACATGGCTACACCTTC.

The chain links TRBV18 to TRBJ2-7; 8 bases are shared with TRBD2. Germline CDR1 and CDR2: KGHSH and LQKENI. This CDR3 is built from 14 residues. The V segment lost 5 bases and the J segment 4 bases; nucleotides outside the gene matches: 7. CDR3 sequence: CASSKAGALYEQYF. The CDR3 nucleotides are TGTGCCAGCTCAAAAGCGGGAGCTCTTTACGAGCAGTACTTC.

The chain uses TRBV18 and TRBJ2-5; D not resolved. CDR1 KGHSH and CDR2 LQKENI come from the germline V gene. The CDR3 totals 14 residues. Trimming cost V 2 bases and J 4 bases, with 11 bases left between them. The DNA for the CDR3 is TGTGCCAGCTCACCAGGATCGAGACCAGAGACCCAGTACTTC. Its translation is CASSPGSRPETQYF.

This clone was detected only a few times. The chain has TRBV14 and TRBJ1-6; D gene unclear. The CDR3 extends over 13 amino acids. Germline CDR1 is SGHDN and CDR2 is FVKESK. V dropped 1 base and J dropped 3 bases, with 1 base sitting between them. The CDR3 here is CASSQGYNSPLHF. CDR3 in DNA: TGTGCCAGCAGCCAAGGCTATAATTCACCCCTCCACTTT.

This clone showed up just once. This chain links TRBV10-3 with TRBJ2-1, with D tentatively TRBD2 (6 bases). Germline loops: CDR1 ENHRY, CDR2 SYGVKD. This CDR3 region has 16 residues. V was clipped by 0 bases and J by 6 bases, with 15 bases between them. The CDR3: CAISESNNGGANEQFF. The CDR3 nucleotides are TGTGCCATCAGTGAGTCGAACAACGGAGGGGCCAATGAGCAGTTCTTC.

V is TRBV10-3 and J is TRBJ2-7; D is ambiguous. Germline loops: CDR1 ENHRY, CDR2 SYGVKD. Trimming took off 3 bases at V and 1 base at J, with 4 bases between the two ends. The CDR3 length is 12 residues. DNA for the CDR3: TGTGCCATCAGTGATAGGTCCTACGAGCAGTACTTC. Its translation: CAISDRSYEQYF.

CDR3 sequence: CASSPPPNTEAFF. The CDR3 DNA reads as TGTGCCAGCAGCCCGCCCCCGAACACTGAAGCTTTCTTT. The chain combines TRBV7-9 with TRBJ1-1, with no clear D. The CDR3 runs to 13 residues. CDR1 is SEHNR, CDR2 FQNEAQ, per germline (reference sequence). V was shortened by 5 bases and J by 1 base, with 8 bases between the two germline ends.

The chain carries TRBV28 and TRBJ2-7; 10 bases line up with TRBD2. Per germline, CDR1 MDHEN and CDR2 SYDVKM. The junction had 6 bases not matched to a gene; V was cut back by 7 bases and J by 0 bases. The CDR3 length is 15 residues. The CDR3 DNA reads TGTGCCAGCACCCCAGGACTAGCGGTCTCCTACGAGCAGTACTTC. As protein: CASTPGLAVSYEQYF.

V is TRBV28 and J is TRBJ2-1, with D perhaps assigned TRBD1 or TRBD2 (5 bases each). Germline CDR1 is MDHEN and CDR2 is SYDVKM. The CDR3 loop spans 15 amino acids. The ends were cut back, 5 bases at V and 2 bases at J, with 13 bases in the middle. The CDR3 DNA is TGTGCCAGCAGTGCCGGGACCCCGGCCTACAATGAGCAGTTCTTC. Its protein product is CASSAGTPAYNEQFF.

The rearrangement links TRBV28 to TRBJ1-5, with TRBD1 matching over 8 bases. J lost 6 bases, V lost 5 bases, and 9 bases had no gene match. Germline values: CDR1 MDHEN, CDR2 SYDVKM. This CDR3 is 15 amino acids long. CDR3 DNA: TGTGCCAGCAGTCCACTCGGACAGGGCCTTCAGCCCCAGCATTTT. This translates into CASSPLGQGLQPQHF.

The chain recombines TRBV7-9 with TRBJ1-3; D remains unclear. V lost 4 bases to trimming and J lost 10 bases, with 14 bases between them. Per the germline V gene, CDR1 is SEHNR and CDR2 is FQNEAQ (reference sequence). This CDR3 region has 13 residues. CDR3 bases: TGTGCCAGCAGCTCCCCCGGGCAAAGTACCATATATTTT. Encoded protein: CASSSPGQSTIYF.

The rearrangement uses TRBV7-9 and TRBJ1-2; 7 nucleotides align to TRBD1. There are 13 residues in the CDR3. V was pared by 2 bases and J by 8 bases, with 5 bases of the junction left unmatched. Germline lookup yields CDR1 SEHNR and CDR2 FQNEAQ (reference sequence). CDR3 amino acids: CASSLKGARGYTF. CDR3 coding DNA: TGTGCCAGCAGCTTAAAGGGGGCGCGGGGCTACACCTTC.

V and J are TRBV3-1 (or the pseudogene TRBV3-2) and TRBJ1-6; possibly TRBD1 for D (5 bases). CDR3 length: 15 amino acids. Trimming cost V 1 base and J 7 bases, with 11 bases left between them. CDR1 LGHDT and CDR2 YNNKEL come from the germline V gene (reference sequence). DNA for the CDR3: TGTGCCAGCAGCCAAGGGTCGGGGCAGAATTCACCCCTCCACTTT. Translation gives CASSQGSGQNSPLHF.

The V call is TRBV28, the J call TRBJ2-5, with 9 bases that match TRBD1. Unmatched junction bases numbered 6, after V lost 9 bases and J lost 4 bases. The length of the CDR3 is 13 residues. Looked up from germline, CDR1 is MDHEN and CDR2 is SYDVKM. CDR3 DNA sequence: TGTGCCAGTCGGATGACAGGGGGAGAGACCCAGTACTTC. It encodes CASRMTGGETQYF.

V and J are TRBV5-1 and TRBJ2-1, with a weak D call TRBD2 (7 bases). V lost 0 bases to trimming and J lost 0 bases, with 13 bases between them. Germline V gene data show CDR1 as SGHRS and CDR2 as YFSETQ. The CDR3 loop spans 17 amino acids. CDR3 DNA sequence: TGCGCCAGCAGCTTGGTGGCGGGGGCCAGCTCCTACAATGAGCAGTTCTTC. As protein: CASSLVAGASSYNEQFF. The full variable domain, completed using reference TRBV5-1 and TRBJ2-1, is KAGVTQTPRYLIKTRGQQVTLSCSPISGHRSVSWYQQTPGQGLQFLFEYFSETQRNKGNFPGRFSGRQFSNSRSEMNVSTLELGDSALYLCASSLVAGASSYNEQFFGPGTRLTVL.

The V and J genes are TRBV5-1 and TRBJ2-3, with 7 positions matching TRBD2. Germline V gives CDR1 SGHRS, CDR2 YFSETQ. This CDR3 has 17 amino acids. J gave up 0 bases and V 4 bases, and 11 bases lay outside the gene matches. The CDR3 DNA follows: TGCGCCAGCAGCCAAGCGGGACTACAAGCTAGCACAGATACGCAGTATTTT. Its protein product is CASSQAGLQASTDTQYF.

The chain links TRBV5-8 to TRBJ1-2; weak D call: TRBD1 (5 bases). The CDR3 covers 14 residues. Germline-derived CDR1 and CDR2 are SGHTS and YDEGEE. Trimming removed 2 bases from V and 8 bases from J, with 16 bases in between. For the CDR3, the DNA is TGTGCCAGCAGCTTATTTCTGAGGGGAGGGGGCTACACCTTC. Protein: CASSLFLRGGGYTF.

The chain employs TRBV6-6 and TRBJ1-3, with no clear D. Trimming stripped 11 bases from V and 4 bases from J, with 9 bases between. This CDR3 is 11 amino acids long. Germline V gene lookup returns CDR1 MNHNY and CDR2 SVGAGI (reference sequence). CDR3 sequence (DNA): TGTGCCGTCGGCTGGGGAAACACCATATATTTT. Protein sequence: CAVGWGNTIYF.

This sequence joins TRBV2 and TRBJ1-5; no clear D gene. Trimming removed 5 bases at V and 0 bases at J, with 8 bases between. This CDR3 contains 14 residues. Germline V lookup: CDR1 SNHLY, CDR2 FYNNEI. The CDR3 loop reads CASSQDPSNQPQHF. The CDR3 DNA sequence: TGTGCCAGCAGTCAGGACCCTAGCAATCAGCCCCAGCATTTT.

CDR3 coding DNA: TGTGCCAGCAGTTTGAATCTTTACAGGACGTCTGAAAAACTGTTTTTT. Residues: CASSLNLYRTSEKLFF. The chain has TRBV28 and TRBJ1-4; the D gene is possibly TRBD1 (5 bases). This CDR3 contains 16 residues. The V end was cut by 3 bases, the J end by 7 bases, with 18 bases between. Germline V lookup: CDR1 MDHEN, CDR2 SYDVKM. Supplemented by reference TRBV28 and TRBJ1-4, the full variable domain reads DVKVTQSSRYLVKRTGEKVFLECVQDMDHENMFWYRQDPGLGLRLIYFSYDVKMKEKGDIPEGYSVSREKKERFSLILESASTNQTSMYLCASSLNLYRTSEKLFFGSGTQLSVL.

The V and J genes are TRBV7-2 and TRBJ2-1; possible D gene TRBD2, 6 bases. The CDR3 sequence is 16 residues long. The germline V gene encodes CDR1 SGHTA and CDR2 FQGNSA. V lost 4 bases and J lost 3, with 16 bases in between. The CDR3 DNA reads as TGTGCCAGCAGCTCCCAGGCCCCCGGGGGCTACAATGAGCAGTTCTTC. As protein: CASSSQAPGGYNEQFF.

The V call is TRBV18, the J call TRBJ2-2, with a possible D match to TRBD1 (7 bases). Germline V gene lookup returns CDR1 KGHSH and CDR2 LQKENI. The CDR3 spans 14 residues. With 2 bases removed from V and 5 bases from J, the gap between germline ends came to 9 bases. The CDR3, as DNA: TGTGCCAGCTCACCATCAGGGGGGACCGGGGAGCTGTTTTTT. Protein product: CASSPSGGTGELFF.

The chain has TRBV28 and TRBJ1-2; unclear D gene. Germline CDR1 reads MDHEN; CDR2 reads SYDVKM. The CDR3 runs 12 residues. Trimming stripped 3 bases from V and 4 bases from J, with 6 bases between. The CDR3 sequence is CASSFRPYGYTF. The CDR3 coding sequence is TGTGCCAGCAGTTTTAGGCCCTATGGCTACACCTTC.

This chain uses TRBV7-2 with TRBJ2-1; D unresolved. Germline V gene data show CDR1 as SGHTA and CDR2 as FQGNSA. V was shortened by 1 base and J by 4 bases, with 5 bases between the two germline ends. This CDR3 is built from 13 residues. DNA for the CDR3: TGTGCCAGCAGCTTAGAACTATACAATGAGCAGTTCTTC. Amino acid sequence: CASSLELYNEQFF.

V usage is TRBV28 and J usage is TRBJ1-5, with 9 bases that match TRBD1. V lost 7 bases to trimming and J lost 1 base; unmatched junction nucleotides: 2. Germline V lookup: CDR1 MDHEN, CDR2 SYDVKM. The CDR3 has 14 amino acids. The CDR3 region has the DNA TGTGCCAGCACCGGGACAGGGAGCAATCAGCCCCAGCATTTT. Its protein product is CASTGTGSNQPQHF.

The chain uses TRBV6-5 and TRBJ1-5; D might be TRBD1 (5 bases). This CDR3 contains 14 residues. Trimming cost V 2 bases and J 1 base, with 6 bases left between them. Germline loops: CDR1 MNHEY, CDR2 SVGAGI. This CDR3 is CASSYGGSNQPQHF. CDR3 DNA: TGTGCCAGCAGTTACGGGGGAAGCAATCAGCCCCAGCATTTT.